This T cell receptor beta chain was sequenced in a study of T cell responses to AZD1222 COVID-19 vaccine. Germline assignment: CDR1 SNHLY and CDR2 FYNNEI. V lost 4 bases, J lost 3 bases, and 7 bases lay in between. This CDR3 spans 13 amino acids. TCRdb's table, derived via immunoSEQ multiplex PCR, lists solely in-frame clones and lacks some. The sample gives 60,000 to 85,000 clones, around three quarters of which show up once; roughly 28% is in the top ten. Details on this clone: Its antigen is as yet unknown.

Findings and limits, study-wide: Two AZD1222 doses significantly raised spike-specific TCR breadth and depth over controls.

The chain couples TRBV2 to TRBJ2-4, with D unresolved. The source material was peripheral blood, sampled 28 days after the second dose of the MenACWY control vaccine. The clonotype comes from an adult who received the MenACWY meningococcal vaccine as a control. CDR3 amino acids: CASSGQIKNIQYF. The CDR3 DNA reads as TGTGCCAGCAGTGGTCAGATCAAAAACATTCAGTACTTC.